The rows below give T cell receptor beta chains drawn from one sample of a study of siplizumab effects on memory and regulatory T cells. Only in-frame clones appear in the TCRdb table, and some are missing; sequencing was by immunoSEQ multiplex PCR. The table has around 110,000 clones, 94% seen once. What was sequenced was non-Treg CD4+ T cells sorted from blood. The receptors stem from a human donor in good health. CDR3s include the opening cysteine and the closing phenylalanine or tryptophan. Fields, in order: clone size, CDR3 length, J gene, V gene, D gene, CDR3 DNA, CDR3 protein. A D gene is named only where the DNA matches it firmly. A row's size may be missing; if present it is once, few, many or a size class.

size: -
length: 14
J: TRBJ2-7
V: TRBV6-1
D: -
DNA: TGTGCCAGCAGAACTGCAGACAGGAGCTACGAGCAGTACTTC
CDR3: CASRTADRSYEQYF

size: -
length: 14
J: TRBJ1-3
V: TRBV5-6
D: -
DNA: TGTGCCAGCAGCACCGTAGGGGCTGGAAACACCATATATTTT
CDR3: CASSTVGAGNTIYF

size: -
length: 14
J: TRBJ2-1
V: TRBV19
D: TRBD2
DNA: TGTGCCACCCGGGGGGGGCGCTGGGGAAATGAGCAGTTCTTC
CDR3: CATRGGRWGNEQFF

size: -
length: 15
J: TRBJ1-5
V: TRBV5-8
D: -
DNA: TGTGCCAGCAGCGTGGGTGGAGGGCCCGATCAGCCCCAGCATTTT
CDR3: CASSVGGGPDQPQHF

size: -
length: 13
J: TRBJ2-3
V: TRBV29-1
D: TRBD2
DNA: TGCAGCGTTGTAATAGCGGGAGGGGATACGCAGTATTTT
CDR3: CSVVIAGGDTQYF

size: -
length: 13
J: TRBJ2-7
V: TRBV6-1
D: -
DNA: TGTGCCAGCAGGAGGGTATTCTCCTACGAGCAGTACTTC
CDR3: CASRRVFSYEQYF

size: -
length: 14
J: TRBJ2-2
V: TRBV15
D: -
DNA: TGTGCCACCTCCGGGGGCTCTTACACCGGGGAGCTGTTTTTT
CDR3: CATSGGSYTGELFF

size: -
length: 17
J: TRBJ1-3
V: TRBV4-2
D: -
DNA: TGTGCCAGCATCCAAGCCCAGGGCCCGATCTCTGGAAACACCATATATTTT
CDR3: CASIQAQGPISGNTIYF

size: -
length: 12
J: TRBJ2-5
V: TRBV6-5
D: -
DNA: TGTGCCAGCAGTTACTCTAGGGAGACCCAGTACTTC
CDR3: CASSYSRETQYF

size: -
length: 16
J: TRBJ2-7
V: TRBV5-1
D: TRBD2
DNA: TGCGCCAGCAGAGGACTAGCGGGGCTTCAAACCTACGAGCAGTACTTC
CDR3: CASRGLAGLQTYEQYF

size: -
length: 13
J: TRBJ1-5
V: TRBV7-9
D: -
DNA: TGTGCCAGCAGCTTATCAGGAGGGGAGCCCCAGCATTTT
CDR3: CASSLSGGEPQHF

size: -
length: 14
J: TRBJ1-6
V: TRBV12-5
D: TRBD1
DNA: TGTGCTAGTGGTTCTTGGGACAGCAATTCACCCCTCCACTTT
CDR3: CASGSWDSNSPLHF

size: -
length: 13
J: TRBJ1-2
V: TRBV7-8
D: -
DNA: TGTGCCAGCAGCATCGACAGCAACTATGGCTACACCTTC
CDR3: CASSIDSNYGYTF

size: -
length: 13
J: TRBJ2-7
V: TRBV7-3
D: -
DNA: TGTGCCAGCAGCTTTGGCAGTTCCTACGAGCAGTACTTC
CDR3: CASSFGSSYEQYF

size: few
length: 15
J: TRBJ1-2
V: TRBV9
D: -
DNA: TGTGCCAGCAGCGTAGGGGGCAGGGGTTTCTATGGCTACACCTTC
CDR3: CASSVGGRGFYGYTF

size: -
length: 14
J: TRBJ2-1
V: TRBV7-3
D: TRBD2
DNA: TGTGCCAGCAGTCCTAGCGGGATCTACAATGAGCAGTTCTTC
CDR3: CASSPSGIYNEQFF

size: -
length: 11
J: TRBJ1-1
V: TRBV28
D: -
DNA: TGTGCCAGCATGAGGGGGATTGAAGCTTTCTTT
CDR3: CASMRGIEAFF

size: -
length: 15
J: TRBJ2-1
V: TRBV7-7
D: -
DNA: TGTGCCAGCAGCCCCGACAACCATCTCTACAATGAGCAGTTCTTC
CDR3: CASSPDNHLYNEQFF

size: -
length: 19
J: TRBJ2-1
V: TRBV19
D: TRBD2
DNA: TGTGCCAGTAGTCCCCTCCCCTCTAGCGGGGGGGCCTCCTACAATGAGCAGTTCTTC
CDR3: CASSPLPSSGGASYNEQFF

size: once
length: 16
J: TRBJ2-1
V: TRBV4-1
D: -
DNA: TGCGCCAGCAGCTCCCCAGGAAGCAAGTCCTACAATGAGCAGTTCTTC
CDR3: CASSSPGSKSYNEQFF

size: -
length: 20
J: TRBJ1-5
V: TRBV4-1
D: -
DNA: TGCGCCAGCAGCCAAGGAGACTTCCGTGGGGGCAACGCTTTCAATCAGCCCCAGCATTTT
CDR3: CASSQGDFRGGNAFNQPQHF

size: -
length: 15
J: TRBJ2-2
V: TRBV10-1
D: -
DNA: TGCGCCAGCAGCCAAAACAATTGGGATGTCGGGGAGCTGTTTTTT
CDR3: CASSQNNWDVGELFF

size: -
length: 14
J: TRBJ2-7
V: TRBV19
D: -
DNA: TGTGCCAGTAGTATAAGCGCCCACCTGAGCGAGCAGTACTTC
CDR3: CASSISAHLSEQYF

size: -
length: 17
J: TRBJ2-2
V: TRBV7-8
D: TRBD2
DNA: TGTGCCAGCAGCTTCCCTCTAGCGGGACGAAGCACCGGGGAGCTGTTTTTT
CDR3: CASSFPLAGRSTGELFF

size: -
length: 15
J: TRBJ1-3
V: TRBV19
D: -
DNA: TGTGCCAGTAGTACGCAGGACAGCCTGGGAAACACCATATATTTT
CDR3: CASSTQDSLGNTIYF

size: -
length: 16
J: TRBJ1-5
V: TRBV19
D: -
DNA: TGTGCCAGTAGTATAATATGGGACGGGAGCAATCAGCCCCAGCATTTT
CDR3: CASSIIWDGSNQPQHF

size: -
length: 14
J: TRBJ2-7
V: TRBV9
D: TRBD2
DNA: TGTGCCAGCAGCGTAGGACTAGCGCCCTACGAGCAGTACTTC
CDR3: CASSVGLAPYEQYF

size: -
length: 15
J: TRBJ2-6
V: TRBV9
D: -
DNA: TGTGCCAGCAGCCCAGTTGACTCTGGGGCCAACGTCCTGACTTTC
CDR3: CASSPVDSGANVLTF

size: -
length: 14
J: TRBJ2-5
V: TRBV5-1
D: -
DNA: TGCGCCAGCAGTCAGGGACCCATCCAAGAGACCCAGTACTTC
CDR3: CASSQGPIQETQYF

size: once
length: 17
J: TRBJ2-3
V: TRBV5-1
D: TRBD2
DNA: TGCGCCAGCAGCTTGACAGCGGGGGGAACTAGCACAGATACGCAGTATTTT
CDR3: CASSLTAGGTSTDTQYF

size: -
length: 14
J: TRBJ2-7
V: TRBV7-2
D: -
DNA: TGTGCCAGCAGCTTATCTTCCGGGGGCCACGAGCAGTACTTC
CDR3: CASSLSSGGHEQYF

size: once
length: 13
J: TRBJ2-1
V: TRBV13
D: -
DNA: TGTGCCAGCAGCTTAGCGGAGGAGGGTGAGCAGTTCTTC
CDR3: CASSLAEEGEQFF